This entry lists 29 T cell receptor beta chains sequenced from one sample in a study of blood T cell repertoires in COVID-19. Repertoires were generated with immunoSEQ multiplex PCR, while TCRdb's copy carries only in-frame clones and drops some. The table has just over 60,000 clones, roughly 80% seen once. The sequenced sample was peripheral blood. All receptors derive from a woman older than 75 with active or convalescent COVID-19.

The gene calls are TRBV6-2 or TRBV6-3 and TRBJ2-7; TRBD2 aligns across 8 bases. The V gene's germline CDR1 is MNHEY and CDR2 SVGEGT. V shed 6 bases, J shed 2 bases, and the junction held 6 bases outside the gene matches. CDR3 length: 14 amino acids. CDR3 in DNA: TGTGCCAGCAGCCCCGGGGGGGGCCCCTACGAGCAGTACTTC. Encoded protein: CASSPGGGPYEQYF.

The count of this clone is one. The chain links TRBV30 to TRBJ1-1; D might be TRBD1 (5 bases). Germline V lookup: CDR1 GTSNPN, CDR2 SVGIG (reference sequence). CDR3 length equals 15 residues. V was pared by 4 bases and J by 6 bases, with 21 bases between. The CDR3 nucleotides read TGTGCCTGGATGATGACGGGGGGTGGCTTGCCTGAAGCTTTCTTT. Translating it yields CAWMMTGGGLPEAFF.

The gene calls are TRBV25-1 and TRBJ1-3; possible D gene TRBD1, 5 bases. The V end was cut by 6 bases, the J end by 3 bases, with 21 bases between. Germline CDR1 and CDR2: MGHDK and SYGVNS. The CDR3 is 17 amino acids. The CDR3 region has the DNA TGTGCCAGCAGCGATGGATGGGGGGGAACGGGTGGAAACACCATATATTTT. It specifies CASSDGWGGTGGNTIYF.

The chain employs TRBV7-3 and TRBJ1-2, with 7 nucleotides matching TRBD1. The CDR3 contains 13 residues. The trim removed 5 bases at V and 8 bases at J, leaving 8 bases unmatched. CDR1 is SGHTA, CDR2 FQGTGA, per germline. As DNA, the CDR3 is TGTGCCAGCAGCCAACCCAAGGGACAGGGCTACACCTTC. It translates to CASSQPKGQGYTF.

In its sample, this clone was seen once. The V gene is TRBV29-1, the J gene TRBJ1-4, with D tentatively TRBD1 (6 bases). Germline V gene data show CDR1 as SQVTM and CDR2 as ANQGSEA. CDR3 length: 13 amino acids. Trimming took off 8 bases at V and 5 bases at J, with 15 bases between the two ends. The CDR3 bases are TGCAGCAGCGGACAGAATCAGAATGAAAAACTGTTTTTT. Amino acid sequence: CSSGQNQNEKLFF.

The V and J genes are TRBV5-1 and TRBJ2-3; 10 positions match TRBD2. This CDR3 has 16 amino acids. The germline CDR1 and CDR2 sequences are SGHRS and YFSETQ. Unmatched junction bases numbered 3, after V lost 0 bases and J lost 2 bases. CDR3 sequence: CASSLGSGGYTDTQYF. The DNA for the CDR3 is TGCGCCAGCAGCTTGGGTAGCGGGGGGTACACAGATACGCAGTATTTT.

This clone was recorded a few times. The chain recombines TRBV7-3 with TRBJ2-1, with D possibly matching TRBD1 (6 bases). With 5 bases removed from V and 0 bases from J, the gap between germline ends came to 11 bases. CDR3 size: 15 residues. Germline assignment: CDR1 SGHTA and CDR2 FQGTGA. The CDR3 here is CASSAGTTSYNEQFF. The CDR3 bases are TGTGCCAGCAGCGCCGGGACAACCTCCTACAATGAGCAGTTCTTC.

For the CDR3, the DNA is TGCGCCAGCAGCTCCATCAGGGGGATAGTCTACAATGAGCAGTTCTTC. Protein sequence: CASSSIRGIVYNEQFF. This sequence joins TRBV5-1 and TRBJ2-1, with 7 bases aligning to TRBD1. The germline gives CDR1 SGHRS, CDR2 YFSETQ. The CDR3 consists of 16 residues. J gave up 3 bases and V 3 bases, and 9 bases lay outside the gene matches.

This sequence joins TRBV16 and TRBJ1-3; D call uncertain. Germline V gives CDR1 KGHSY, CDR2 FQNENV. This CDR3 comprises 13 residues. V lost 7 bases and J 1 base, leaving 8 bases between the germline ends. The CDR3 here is CASTPRSGNTIYF. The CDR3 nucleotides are TGTGCCAGCACCCCCCGGTCTGGAAACACCATATATTTT.

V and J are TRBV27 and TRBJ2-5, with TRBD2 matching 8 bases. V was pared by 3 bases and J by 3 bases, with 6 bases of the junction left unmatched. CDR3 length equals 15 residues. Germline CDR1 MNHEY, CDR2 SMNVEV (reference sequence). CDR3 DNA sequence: TGTGCCAGCAGTTTTCGGCGGGGGGCGAAAGAGACCCAGTACTTC. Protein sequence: CASSFRRGAKETQYF.

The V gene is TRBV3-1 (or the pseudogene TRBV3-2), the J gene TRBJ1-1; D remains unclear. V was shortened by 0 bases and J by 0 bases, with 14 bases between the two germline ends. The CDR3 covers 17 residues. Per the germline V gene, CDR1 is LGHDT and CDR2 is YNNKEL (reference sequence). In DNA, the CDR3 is TGTGCCAGCAGCCAAGATCCGCACAGCTTCATGAACACTGAAGCTTTCTTT. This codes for CASSQDPHSFMNTEAFF.

CDR3 nucleotide sequence: TGTGCCAGCACCAGCACAGGGCTGGAGGGCTACACCTTC. Amino acid sequence: CASTSTGLEGYTF. The chain employs TRBV2 and TRBJ1-2; D is perhaps TRBD1 (6 bases). Germline V gene data show CDR1 as SNHLY and CDR2 as FYNNEI. V was pared by 7 bases and J by 8 bases, with 17 bases between. The CDR3 covers 13 residues.

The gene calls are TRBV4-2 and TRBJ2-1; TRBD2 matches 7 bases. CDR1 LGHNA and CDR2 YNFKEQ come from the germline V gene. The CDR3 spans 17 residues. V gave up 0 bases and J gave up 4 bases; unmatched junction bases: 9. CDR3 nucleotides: TGTGCCAGCAGCCAAGATCCGGGGAGGGGAGGGTACAATGAGCAGTTCTTC. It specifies CASSQDPGRGGYNEQFF.

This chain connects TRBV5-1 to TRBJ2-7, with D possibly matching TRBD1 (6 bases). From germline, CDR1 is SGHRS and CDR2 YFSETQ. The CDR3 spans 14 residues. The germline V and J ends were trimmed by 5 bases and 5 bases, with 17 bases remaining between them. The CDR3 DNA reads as TGCGCCAGCAGTGAACAGGGAGAGAGCGACGAGCAGTACTTC. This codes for CASSEQGESDEQYF.

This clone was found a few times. The chain's CDR3 is CASSYHLRGGNTGELFF. Written as DNA, the CDR3 is TGTGCCAGCAGTTACCACTTAAGGGGGGGGAACACCGGGGAGCTGTTTTTT. This chain joins TRBV2 and TRBJ2-2; tentative D call: TRBD2 (7 bases). The CDR3 length is 17 residues. Germline assignment: CDR1 SNHLY and CDR2 FYNNEI. Trimming shortened V by 5 bases and J by 1 base, and 17 bases separated the two germline ends. The full variable domain, completed using reference TRBV2 and TRBJ2-2, is EPEVTQTPSHQVTQMGQEVILRCVPISNHLYFYWYRQILGQKVEFLVSFYNNEISEKSEIFDDQFSVERPDGSNFTLKIRSTKLEDSAMYFCASSYHLRGGNTGELFFGEGSRLTVL.

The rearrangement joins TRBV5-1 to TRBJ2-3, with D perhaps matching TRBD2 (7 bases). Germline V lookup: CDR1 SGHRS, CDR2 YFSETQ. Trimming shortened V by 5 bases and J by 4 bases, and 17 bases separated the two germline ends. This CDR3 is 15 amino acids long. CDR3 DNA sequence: TGCGCCAGCAGGTTTGGGGGGGCTACCCCAGATACGCAGTATTTT. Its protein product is CASRFGGATPDTQYF.

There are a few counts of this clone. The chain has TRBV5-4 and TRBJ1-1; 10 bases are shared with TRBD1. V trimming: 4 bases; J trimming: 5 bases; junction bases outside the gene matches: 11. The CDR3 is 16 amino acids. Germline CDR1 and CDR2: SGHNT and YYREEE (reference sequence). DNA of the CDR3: TGTGCCAGCAGCCCGGACAGGGGGTGGATGGGTACTGAAGCTTTCTTT. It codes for CASSPDRGWMGTEAFF.

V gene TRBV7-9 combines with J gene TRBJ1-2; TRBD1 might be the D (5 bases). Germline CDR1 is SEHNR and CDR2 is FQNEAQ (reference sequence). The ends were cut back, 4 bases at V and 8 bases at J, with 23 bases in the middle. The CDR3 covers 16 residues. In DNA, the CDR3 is TGTGCCAGCAGCTCGAGCCAGCGGGACGCACTTGCGGGCTACACCTTC. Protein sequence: CASSSSQRDALAGYTF. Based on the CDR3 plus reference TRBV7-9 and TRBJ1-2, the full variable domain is DTGVSQNPRHKITKRGQNVTFRCDPISEHNRLYWYRQTLGQGPEFLTYFQNEAQLEKSRLLSDRFSAERPKGSFSTLEIQRTEQGDSAMYLCASSSSQRDALAGYTFGSGTRLTVV.

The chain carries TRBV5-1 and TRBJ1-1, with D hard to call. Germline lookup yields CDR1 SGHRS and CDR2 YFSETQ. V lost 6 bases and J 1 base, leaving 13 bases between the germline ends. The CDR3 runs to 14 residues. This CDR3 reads CASTLLNQNTEAFF. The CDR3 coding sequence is TGCGCCAGCACCCTCCTAAATCAGAACACTGAAGCTTTCTTT.

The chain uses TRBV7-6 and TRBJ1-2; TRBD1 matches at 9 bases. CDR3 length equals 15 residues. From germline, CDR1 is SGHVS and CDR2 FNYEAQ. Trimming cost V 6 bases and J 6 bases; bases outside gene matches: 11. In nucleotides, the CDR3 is TGTGCCAGCAGTTATCAGGGACAGGGAGTGGATGGCTACACCTTC. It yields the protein CASSYQGQGVDGYTF. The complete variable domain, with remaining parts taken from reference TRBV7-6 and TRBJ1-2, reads GAGVSQSPRYKVTKRGQDVALRCDPISGHVSLYWYRQALGQGPEFLTYFNYEAQQDKSGLPNDRFSAERPEGSISTLTIQRTEQRDSAMYRCASSYQGQGVDGYTFGSGTRLTVV.

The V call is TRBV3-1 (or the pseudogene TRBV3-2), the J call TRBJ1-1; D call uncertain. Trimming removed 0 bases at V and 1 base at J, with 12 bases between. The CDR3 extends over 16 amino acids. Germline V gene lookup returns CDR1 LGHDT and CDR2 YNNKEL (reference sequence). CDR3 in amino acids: CASSQEPRARNTEAFF. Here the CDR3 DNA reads TGTGCCAGCAGCCAAGAGCCGAGGGCTAGGAACACTGAAGCTTTCTTT.

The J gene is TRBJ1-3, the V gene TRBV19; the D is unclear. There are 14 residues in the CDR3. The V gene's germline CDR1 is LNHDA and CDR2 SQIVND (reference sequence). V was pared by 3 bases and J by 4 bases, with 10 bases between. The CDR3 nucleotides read TGTGCCAGTAGTATGGCGGGTTACGGAAACACCATATATTTT. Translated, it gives CASSMAGYGNTIYF.

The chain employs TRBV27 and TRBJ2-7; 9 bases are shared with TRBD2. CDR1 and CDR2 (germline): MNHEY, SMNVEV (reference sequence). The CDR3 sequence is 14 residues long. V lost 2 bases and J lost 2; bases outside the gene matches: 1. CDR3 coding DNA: TGTGCCAGCAGTTTAGGCGGGGGGGCCTACGAGCAGTACTTC. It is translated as CASSLGGGAYEQYF.

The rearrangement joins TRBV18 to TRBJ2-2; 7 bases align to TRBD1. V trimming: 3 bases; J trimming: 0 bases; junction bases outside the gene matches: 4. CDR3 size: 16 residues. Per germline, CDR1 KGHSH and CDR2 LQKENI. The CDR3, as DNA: TGTGCCAGCTCACCCCCAGGGGGAACGAACACCGGGGAGCTGTTTTTT. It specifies CASSPPGGTNTGELFF.

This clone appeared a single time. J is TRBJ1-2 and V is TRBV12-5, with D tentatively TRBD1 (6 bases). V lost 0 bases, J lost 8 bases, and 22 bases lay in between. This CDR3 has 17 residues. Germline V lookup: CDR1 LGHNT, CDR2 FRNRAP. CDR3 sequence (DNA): TGTGCTAGTGGTTTGGTCAGGGGAATAGAGGGGCGGCACGGCTACACCTTC. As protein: CASGLVRGIEGRHGYTF. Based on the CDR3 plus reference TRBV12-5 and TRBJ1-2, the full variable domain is DARVTQTPRHKVTEMGQEVTMRCQPILGHNTVFWYRQTMMQGLELLAYFRNRAPLDDSGMPKDRFSAEMPDATLATLKIQPSEPRDSAVYFCASGLVRGIEGRHGYTFGSGTRLTVV.

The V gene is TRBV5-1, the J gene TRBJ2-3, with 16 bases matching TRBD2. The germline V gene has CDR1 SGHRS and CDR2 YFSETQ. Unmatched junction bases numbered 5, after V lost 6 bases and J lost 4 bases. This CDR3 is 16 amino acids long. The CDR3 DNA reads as TGCGCCAGCAAGGGACTAGCGGGGGGGCCTGCAGATACGCAGTATTTT. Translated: CASKGLAGGPADTQYF.

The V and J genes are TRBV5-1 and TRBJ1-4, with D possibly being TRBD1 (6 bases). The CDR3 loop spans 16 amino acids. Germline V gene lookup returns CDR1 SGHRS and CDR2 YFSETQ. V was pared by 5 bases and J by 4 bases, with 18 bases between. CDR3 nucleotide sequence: TGCGCCAGCAGTCTAAGGGTGGTACAGGGTAATGAAAAACTGTTTTTT. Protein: CASSLRVVQGNEKLFF.

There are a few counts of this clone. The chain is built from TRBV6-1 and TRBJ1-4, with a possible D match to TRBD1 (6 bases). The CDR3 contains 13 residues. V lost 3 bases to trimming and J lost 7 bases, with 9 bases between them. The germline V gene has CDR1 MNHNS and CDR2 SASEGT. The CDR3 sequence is CASSEDRGEKLFF. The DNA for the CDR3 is TGTGCCAGCAGTGAGGACAGAGGTGAAAAACTGTTTTTT.

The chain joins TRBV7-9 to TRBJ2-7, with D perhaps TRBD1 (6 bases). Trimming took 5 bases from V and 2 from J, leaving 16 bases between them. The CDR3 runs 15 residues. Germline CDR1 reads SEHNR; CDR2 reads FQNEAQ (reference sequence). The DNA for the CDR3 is TGTGCCAGCAGCGGACCAGGGGTAAACCCCTACGAGCAGTACTTC. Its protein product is CASSGPGVNPYEQYF.